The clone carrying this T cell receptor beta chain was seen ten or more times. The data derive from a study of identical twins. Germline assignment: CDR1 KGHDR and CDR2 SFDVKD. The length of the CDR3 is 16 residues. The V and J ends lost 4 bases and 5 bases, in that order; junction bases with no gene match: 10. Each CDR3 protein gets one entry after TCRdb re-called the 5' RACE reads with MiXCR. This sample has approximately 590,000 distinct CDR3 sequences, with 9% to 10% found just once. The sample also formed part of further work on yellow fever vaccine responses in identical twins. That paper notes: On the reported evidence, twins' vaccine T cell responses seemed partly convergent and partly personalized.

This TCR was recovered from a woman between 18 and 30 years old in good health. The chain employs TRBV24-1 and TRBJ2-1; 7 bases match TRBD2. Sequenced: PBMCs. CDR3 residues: CATSEYKGLKDNEQFF. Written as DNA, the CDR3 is TGTGCCACCAGTGAATATAAGGGACTAAAGGACAATGAGCAGTTCTTC.